This TCR beta chain was captured in a study of OX40 agonist ivuxolimab in advanced cancers. For the study in its entirety: Ivuxolimab was a fully human IgG2 agonistic monoclonal antibody targeting the costimulatory receptor OX40 (CD134). In the dose-escalation cohort, around four fifths of patients were male, and the mean age was approximately 60 years, with a range of roughly 23 to 85. Partial responses occurred in three dose-escalation patients: two with cutaneous melanoma and one with hepatocellular carcinoma. Intravenous ivuxolimab was administered to patients every 2 weeks at six dose levels: 0.01, 0.1, 0.3, 1.5, 3 and 10 mg/kg. Prior anti-PD-1, anti-PD-L1 or anti-CTLA-4 therapy was permitted, and checkpoint inhibitors had been received by around 39% of dose-escalation patients. Peripheral TCRbeta sequencing aimed to test whether ivuxolimab altered TCR sequence diversity and caused clonal T-cell expansion. Among the approximately 50 dose-escalation patients, 19 had hepatocellular carcinoma, 15 or so melanoma, 9 renal cell carcinoma and 9 head and neck cancer. The paper describes the monotherapy dose-escalation part (N of about 47 patients) of the phase I trial of ivuxolimab.

This clone was seen just once. Its specific antigen is unknown. Base qualities are missing; no much larger clone stands one base away. For sequencing of the TCRbeta CDR3 region, genomic DNA was extracted from the sorted cells. The immunoSEQ Assay was used to sequence the TCRbeta CDR3 regions. TCRdb stores this immuneACCESS table with in-frame sequences only. Part of the clones is absent; in the studies checked, under half of the shortfall reflects unresolved V genes, and no reason is known for the rest. This sample has under 80,000 clones in its table, and approximately 81% of those were observed once. In total, the top ten clones hold approximately 4% of the sample. The investigation overall reported the following: After ivuxolimab, more expanded clones were found on average in CD8+ T cells than in CD4+ T cells. Which antigens the clonally expanded peripheral T cells were specific for was not determined. Low levels of normalized T-cell clonal expansion were also seen in some patients who did not respond. In partial responders in the 0.1-3.0 mg/kg groups, normalized peripheral clonal expansion was found to be among the lowest, especially among CD8+ T cells. At doses of 0.1 to 3.0 mg/kg, clonal expansion of both CD4+ and CD8+ T cells in blood was seen between baseline and week 6.

Patients with a history of autoimmune disease or receiving systemic immunosuppression were excluded from the trial. Peripheral blood for TCR sequencing was collected from all dose cohorts at baseline, on cycle 4 day 1, and on cycle 7 day 1. Samples came from an open-label, multicenter, first-in-human phase I dose-escalation trial of ivuxolimab. Adults with locally advanced or metastatic melanoma, renal cell, hepatocellular, or head and neck squamous cell carcinoma were enrolled in the trial. Before TCR sequencing, CD4+ T cells and CD8+ T cells from peripheral blood were sorted into separate populations. The sequence derives from an adult with an advanced solid tumor such as melanoma, head and neck, liver or kidney cancer. The sequencing here drew on CD4+ or CD8+ T cells sorted from blood, taken in a trial of the OX40 agonist ivuxolimab.

The DNA sequence follows: TGTGCCAGCCAATCCGGGGGCGGAACTAATGAAAAACTGTTTTTT. This yields the protein CASQSGGGTNEKLFF. The chain uses TRBV18 and TRBJ1-4; TRBD1 could be the D gene, as 6 bases match. CDR1 is given as KGHSH and CDR2 as LQKENI, both from the germline V gene. Measured from the cysteine to the phenylalanine, the CDR3 is 15 residues long. The kept DNA is CDR3 alone, 45 bases in frame from the first base. V loses 8 bases, J loses 1 base, and the germline ends lie 14 bases apart.